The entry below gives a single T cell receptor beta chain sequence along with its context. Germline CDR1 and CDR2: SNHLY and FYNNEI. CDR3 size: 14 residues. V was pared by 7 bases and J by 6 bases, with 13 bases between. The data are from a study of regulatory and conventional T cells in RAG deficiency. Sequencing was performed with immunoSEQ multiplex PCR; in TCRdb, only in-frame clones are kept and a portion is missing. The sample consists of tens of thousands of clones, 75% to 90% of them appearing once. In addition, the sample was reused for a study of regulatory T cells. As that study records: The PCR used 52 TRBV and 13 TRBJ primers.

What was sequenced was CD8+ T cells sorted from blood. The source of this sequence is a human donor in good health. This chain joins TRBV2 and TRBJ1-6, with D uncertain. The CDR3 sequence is CASIKSGLNSPLHF. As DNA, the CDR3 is TGTGCCAGCATAAAGTCAGGACTTAATTCACCCCTCCACTTT.